A selection of T cell receptor beta chains follows, all from one sample in a study of blood T cell repertoires in COVID-19. Sequencing was performed with immunoSEQ multiplex PCR; in TCRdb, only in-frame clones are kept and a portion is missing. The top ten hold 9.4% of the sample, which has under 350,000 clones, 83% seen once. The source material was peripheral blood. The receptor set was obtained from a woman between 50 and 59 years old who had recovered from COVID-19. Both conserved end residues are trimmed from each CDR3. Rows give clone size only sometimes, using once, few, many, or a class for an expanded clone.

j_call: TRBJ2-6
v_call: TRBV28
clone_size: NA
cdr3_length: 16
cdr3_aa: ASSAVTGAIGGANVLT

j_call: TRBJ2-1
v_call: TRBV3-1/TRBV3-2
clone_size: NA
cdr3_length: 10
cdr3_aa: ASTWGRNEQF

j_call: TRBJ2-7
v_call: TRBV27
clone_size: NA
cdr3_length: 15
cdr3_aa: ASIVTALDRGYYEQY

j_call: TRBJ1-4
v_call: TRBV12-3/TRBV12-4
clone_size: NA
cdr3_length: 11
cdr3_aa: ASATDSYEKLF

j_call: TRBJ2-7
v_call: TRBV5-1
clone_size: NA
cdr3_length: 11
cdr3_aa: ASNDFSSYEQY

j_call: TRBJ2-7
v_call: TRBV12-3/TRBV12-4
clone_size: NA
cdr3_length: 11
cdr3_aa: ASLRTGGFEQY

j_call: TRBJ1-2
v_call: TRBV7-2
clone_size: NA
cdr3_length: 12
cdr3_aa: ASSVEGLGYGYT

j_call: TRBJ2-5
v_call: TRBV9
clone_size: NA
cdr3_length: 15
cdr3_aa: ASSVTPGQGKQETQY

j_call: TRBJ2-5
v_call: TRBV7-2
clone_size: NA
cdr3_length: 13
cdr3_aa: ASSFAGEYQETQY

j_call: TRBJ1-2
v_call: TRBV28
clone_size: NA
cdr3_length: 13
cdr3_aa: ASRAITGGGYGYT

j_call: TRBJ2-5
v_call: TRBV5-1
clone_size: NA
cdr3_length: 11
cdr3_aa: ASSRPLQETQY

j_call: TRBJ2-6
v_call: TRBV6-5
clone_size: NA
cdr3_length: 13
cdr3_aa: ASSLDSSGANVLT

j_call: TRBJ2-2
v_call: TRBV28
clone_size: NA
cdr3_length: 11
cdr3_aa: ASTREDTGELF

j_call: TRBJ1-4
v_call: TRBV10-3
clone_size: NA
cdr3_length: 14
cdr3_aa: AISESAGTGGEKLF

j_call: TRBJ1-5
v_call: TRBV28
clone_size: NA
cdr3_length: 13
cdr3_aa: ASSGHDGRNQPQH

j_call: TRBJ2-7
v_call: TRBV4-3
clone_size: NA
cdr3_length: 13
cdr3_aa: ASRTGTGNSYEQY

j_call: TRBJ1-5
v_call: TRBV5-1
clone_size: NA
cdr3_length: 13
cdr3_aa: ASSLQGDGNQPQH

j_call: TRBJ1-2
v_call: TRBV14
clone_size: NA
cdr3_length: 11
cdr3_aa: ASSQDRTARYT

j_call: TRBJ2-3
v_call: TRBV28
clone_size: NA
cdr3_length: 11
cdr3_aa: ASRQGRRDTQY

j_call: TRBJ1-2
v_call: TRBV5-1
clone_size: NA
cdr3_length: 13
cdr3_aa: ASRGRDRGDHGYT

j_call: TRBJ1-1
v_call: TRBV4-2
clone_size: NA
cdr3_length: 12
cdr3_aa: ASSQDLRDTEAF

j_call: TRBJ1-2
v_call: TRBV27
clone_size: few
cdr3_length: 16
cdr3_aa: ASSRYSGTGGSNYGYT

j_call: TRBJ1-1
v_call: TRBV28
clone_size: once
cdr3_length: 12
cdr3_aa: ASIPRDKGTEAF

j_call: TRBJ2-3
v_call: TRBV6-5
clone_size: NA
cdr3_length: 13
cdr3_aa: ASSKTREVPDTQY

j_call: TRBJ2-7
v_call: TRBV2
clone_size: NA
cdr3_length: 12
cdr3_aa: ASALQPGGAEQY

j_call: TRBJ2-7
v_call: TRBV19
clone_size: NA
cdr3_length: 10
cdr3_aa: ASSMRGGEQY

j_call: TRBJ1-6
v_call: TRBV6-5
clone_size: NA
cdr3_length: 12
cdr3_aa: ASSYQGENSPLH

j_call: TRBJ1-3
v_call: TRBV7-9
clone_size: NA
cdr3_length: 11
cdr3_aa: ASSLGRSDTIY

j_call: TRBJ1-1
v_call: TRBV28
clone_size: NA
cdr3_length: 10
cdr3_aa: ASSFMRAEAF

j_call: TRBJ1-3
v_call: TRBV27
clone_size: NA
cdr3_length: 14
cdr3_aa: ASQPAGGLGGNTIY

j_call: TRBJ2-1
v_call: TRBV28
clone_size: NA
cdr3_length: 16
cdr3_aa: ASSLPHYRLAGGDEQF

j_call: TRBJ1-2
v_call: TRBV6-1
clone_size: NA
cdr3_length: 11
cdr3_aa: ASSEVPDYGYT

j_call: TRBJ2-7
v_call: TRBV6-2/TRBV6-3
clone_size: NA
cdr3_length: 13
cdr3_aa: ASSYGQGLSYEQY

j_call: TRBJ1-6
v_call: TRBV27
clone_size: NA
cdr3_length: 11
cdr3_aa: ASSLRSGSPLH

j_call: TRBJ1-5
v_call: TRBV7-9
clone_size: few
cdr3_length: 12
cdr3_aa: ASSPLTGVQPQH

j_call: TRBJ1-2
v_call: TRBV28
clone_size: NA
cdr3_length: 11
cdr3_aa: ASSLEGNYGYT

j_call: TRBJ2-1
v_call: TRBV3-1/TRBV3-2
clone_size: few
cdr3_length: 16
cdr3_aa: ASSQDRRRGPGDNEQF

j_call: TRBJ1-1
v_call: TRBV30
clone_size: NA
cdr3_length: 11
cdr3_aa: AWNRGANTEAF

j_call: TRBJ1-6
v_call: TRBV10-3
clone_size: NA
cdr3_length: 12
cdr3_aa: AISEGGSVSPLH

j_call: TRBJ2-7
v_call: TRBV28
clone_size: NA
cdr3_length: 11
cdr3_aa: ASSLSGWYEQY

j_call: TRBJ1-1
v_call: TRBV24-1
clone_size: NA
cdr3_length: 13
cdr3_aa: ATSDSGTGGTEAF

j_call: TRBJ2-7
v_call: TRBV29-1
clone_size: NA
cdr3_length: 10
cdr3_aa: SVEPGQGRQY

j_call: TRBJ2-6
v_call: TRBV11-2
clone_size: NA
cdr3_length: 13
cdr3_aa: ASRAGHSGANVLT

j_call: TRBJ1-1
v_call: TRBV5-1
clone_size: NA
cdr3_length: 12
cdr3_aa: ASSLDSGITEAF

j_call: TRBJ1-1
v_call: TRBV18
clone_size: NA
cdr3_length: 13
cdr3_aa: ASSEQQGRDTEAF

j_call: TRBJ2-1
v_call: TRBV6-4
clone_size: once
cdr3_length: 14
cdr3_aa: ASSEGVGLAGNEQF

j_call: TRBJ2-3
v_call: TRBV28
clone_size: NA
cdr3_length: 13
cdr3_aa: ASVRGEYHTDTQY

j_call: TRBJ2-1
v_call: TRBV27
clone_size: NA
cdr3_length: 13
cdr3_aa: ASSFGGRAYNEQF

j_call: TRBJ2-7
v_call: TRBV15
clone_size: few
cdr3_length: 15
cdr3_aa: ATSSLHGQGTSYEQY

j_call: TRBJ2-3
v_call: TRBV5-1
clone_size: NA
cdr3_length: 13
cdr3_aa: ASSFRPGGSDTQY

j_call: TRBJ2-7
v_call: TRBV4-3
clone_size: few
cdr3_length: 15
cdr3_aa: ASSQEFLLPLSYEQY

j_call: TRBJ1-2
v_call: TRBV11-2
clone_size: once
cdr3_length: 11
cdr3_aa: ASSFSGVYGYT

j_call: TRBJ2-1
v_call: TRBV4-2
clone_size: NA
cdr3_length: 17
cdr3_aa: ASSPVVGLAGSTYNEQF

j_call: TRBJ2-3
v_call: TRBV6-2/TRBV6-3
clone_size: NA
cdr3_length: 17
cdr3_aa: ASSYSGALSYGSQATQY

j_call: TRBJ2-5
v_call: TRBV14
clone_size: NA
cdr3_length: 12
cdr3_aa: ASSPSGPRETQY